This is a list of T cell receptor beta chains from one sample in a study of radiotherapy plus CTLA-4 blockade in lung cancer. TCRdb's copy holds only in-frame clones and misses some; the assay was immunoSEQ multiplex PCR. The sample carries 100,000 to 150,000 clones, more than 65% recorded once. Here the sequenced sample was peripheral blood, taken from a patient treated with radiotherapy plus ipilimumab. Receptor source: a human donor with non-small cell lung cancer who had a partial response to radiotherapy plus ipilimumab. Both conserved end residues are part of each CDR3. D genes are given only for firm matches. A row's size may be missing; if present it is once, few, many or a size class.

>TRBJ2-7|TRBV6-5|TRBD2|NA
TGTGCCGCGTGGGCGCTTAGCGGGAGAAATGAGCAGTACTTC
CAAWALSGRNEQYF
>TRBJ2-1|TRBV7-3|TRBD2|NA
TGTGCCAGCGGCCAATGGACTAGCGGGAGGTTTAGGAATGAGCAGTTCTTC
CASGQWTSGRFRNEQFF
>TRBJ1-2|TRBV11-2|TRBD1|NA
TGTGCCAGCAGCTTAGCCGGGACAGAGGATGGCTACACCTTC
CASSLAGTEDGYTF
>TRBJ2-2|TRBV6-5|TRBD1|NA
TGTGCCAGCAGGGGGGGACAGGGGGGGACCGGGGAGCTGTTTTTT
CASRGGQGGTGELFF
>TRBJ1-1|TRBV2|TRBD1|NA
TGTGCCAGCCGAGGGGGCTGGACTGAAGCTTTCTTT
CASRGGWTEAFF
>TRBJ2-3|TRBV7-9|NA|NA
TGTGCCAGCAGCTTTAGCAGGGACTGGGACACAGATACGCAGTATTTT
CASSFSRDWDTDTQYF
>TRBJ2-3|TRBV7-9|TRBD2|NA
TGTGCCAGCAGCTTAGTGTCGGGGGAGGCCGGGGGGAATACGCAGTATTTT
CASSLVSGEAGGNTQYF
>TRBJ2-1|TRBV19|TRBD2|NA
TGTGCCAGTAGCCCGGCGGGAGGGCCAAGAGGTGAGCAGTTCTTC
CASSPAGGPRGEQFF
>TRBJ2-3|TRBV6-6|NA|NA
TGTGCCAGCAGGTCGGTAAGCACAGATACGCAGTATTTT
CASRSVSTDTQYF
>TRBJ2-5|TRBV5-4|NA|NA
TGTGCCAGCAGCTTGGGGCGGGCCCAAGAGACCCAGTACTTC
CASSLGRAQETQYF
>TRBJ2-6|TRBV19|TRBD1|NA
TGTGCCAGTAACGATCCGGGACAGGGTTATCCCGGGGCCAACGTCCTGACTTTC
CASNDPGQGYPGANVLTF
>TRBJ1-5|TRBV9|NA|NA
TGTGCCAGCAGCGTATCGGGGTTAGGTGCCCAGCATTTT
CASSVSGLGAQHF
>TRBJ1-1|TRBV6-5|NA|few
TGTGCCAGCATGGGAGCTCACACTGAAGCTTTCTTT
CASMGAHTEAFF
>TRBJ2-2|TRBV4-1|NA|NA
TGCGCCAGCAGCAGCCGGGAGGGGGCGGGCGGGGAGCTGTTTTTT
CASSSREGAGGELFF
>TRBJ1-5|TRBV18|NA|NA
TGTGCCAGCTCACCAGGGGGCGGTGGGCAGCCCCAGCATTTT
CASSPGGGGQPQHF
>TRBJ2-1|TRBV7-9|TRBD2|NA
TGTGCCAGCAGAGGACTAGCGGCCCCTCTACACAATGAGCAGTTCTTC
CASRGLAAPLHNEQFF
>TRBJ2-1|TRBV7-9|TRBD2|NA
TGTGCCAGCAGCTTAGGGGCGGGAGGGTACCAGGGGCAGTTCTTC
CASSLGAGGYQGQFF
>TRBJ1-3|TRBV7-2|TRBD1|few
TGTGCCAGCAGCCCACGGACAGGCTCTCGAGACACCATATATTTT
CASSPRTGSRDTIYF
>TRBJ2-7|TRBV9|NA|NA
TGTGCCAGCAGCCCGGGAGATCGGGCACACGAGCAGTACTTC
CASSPGDRAHEQYF
>TRBJ2-1|TRBV19|NA|NA
TGTGCCAGTAGTCGAGATCATGGCGGCGTCGGTGAGCAGTTCTTC
CASSRDHGGVGEQFF
>TRBJ2-7|TRBV30|NA|NA
TGTGCCTGGAGTGTAAGCGCGACCTACGAGCAGTACTTC
CAWSVSATYEQYF
>TRBJ2-1|TRBV11-2|NA|NA
TGTGCCAGCAGCGCGGGGACCCATTACAATGAGCAGTTCTTC
CASSAGTHYNEQFF
>TRBJ2-2|TRBV6-5|NA|few
TGTGCCAGCAGTTACTCCTTCCTGAACACCGGGGAGCTGTTTTTT
CASSYSFLNTGELFF
>TRBJ2-5|TRBV11-2|TRBD1|NA
TGTGCCAGCAGCACATACAGGGGGCGCGGAGAGACCCAGTACTTC
CASSTYRGRGETQYF
>TRBJ1-1|TRBV5-1|NA|NA
TGCGCCAGCAGCATGACTACAGGGCGGGTTAACACTGAAGCTTTCTTT
CASSMTTGRVNTEAFF
>TRBJ1-3|TRBV6-5|NA|few
TGTGCCAGCAGAGCAGGGTTCTCTGGAAACACCATATATTTT
CASRAGFSGNTIYF
>TRBJ2-1|TRBV5-4|TRBD2|many
TGTGCCAGCAGCTTGAGGCGGGAGCACAATGAGCAGTTCTTC
CASSLRREHNEQFF
>TRBJ2-3|TRBV7-3|TRBD2|NA
TGTGCCAGCAGCGAACTAGCGGGAGCGGGAGATACGCAGTATTTT
CASSELAGAGDTQYF
>TRBJ2-7|TRBV28|TRBD2|NA
TGTGCCAGCACCACCGGGACAACGCTAGCGGGATTGAACGAGCAGTACTTC
CASTTGTTLAGLNEQYF
>TRBJ1-6|TRBV27|NA|NA
TGTGCCAGCAGTTTCCTTAATTCACCCCTCCACTTT
CASSFLNSPLHF
>TRBJ1-1|TRBV28|TRBD1|NA
TGTGCCAGCAGTCCCGGACAGGGGAACACTGAAGCTTTCTTT
CASSPGQGNTEAFF
>TRBJ1-2|TRBV15|TRBD1|NA
TGTGCCACCAGCCGCCGTCAAAGCGGACAGGGAAGGGGTGGGGACTATGGCTACACCTTC
CATSRRQSGQGRGGDYGYTF
>TRBJ2-3|TRBV7-3|TRBD2|NA
TGTGCCAGCAGCTTAATGGGAGCGGGAGGGCCGAGCACAGATACGCAGTATTTT
CASSLMGAGGPSTDTQYF
>TRBJ2-2|TRBV6-1|TRBD2|NA
TGTGCCAGCAGTAAAGGACTAGCGGGAGTGGCCGGGGAGCTGTTTTTT
CASSKGLAGVAGELFF
>TRBJ2-1|TRBV6-5|TRBD2|few
TGTGCCAGCAGGCGGGAGGGGACCTACAATGAGCAGTTCTTC
CASRREGTYNEQFF
>TRBJ2-1|TRBV6-5|TRBD2|NA
TGTGCCAGCAGATATAGCGGGAGGGCCCACCATGAGCAGTTCTTC
CASRYSGRAHHEQFF
>TRBJ1-2|TRBV6-5|TRBD1|NA
TGTGCCAGCAGTTACTCAGGGGGCCAAGGTGGCTACACCTTC
CASSYSGGQGGYTF
>TRBJ1-2|TRBV4-3|NA|NA
TGCGCCAGCAGCCAAGACCAGGGGACCGCTAACTATGGCTACACCTTC
CASSQDQGTANYGYTF